A single sample gave rise to the 22 T cell receptor beta chains below, sequenced in a study of blood T cell repertoires in COVID-19. The table came from immunoSEQ multiplex PCR; TCRdb's copy has only in-frame clones and leaves some out. The sample shows 150,000 to 200,000 clones, around 83% of them seen only once. Sequencing was carried out using peripheral blood. These receptors all stem from a man between 65 and 80 years old who had recovered from COVID-19.

The gene calls are TRBV7-2 and TRBJ1-5; 9 positions agree with TRBD1. After removal of 0 bases from V and 0 bases from J, the junction contained 6 bases not matched to a gene. Germline CDR1 SGHTA, CDR2 FQGNSA. There are 18 residues in the CDR3. Here the CDR3 reads CASSLAGTGSYSNQPQHF. DNA for the CDR3: TGTGCCAGCAGCTTAGCCGGGACAGGGTCCTATAGCAATCAGCCCCAGCATTTT.

This clone was detected once. The chain carries TRBV12-3 or TRBV12-4 and TRBJ2-7, with D perhaps matching TRBD1 (5 bases). There are 13 residues in the CDR3. Trimming stripped 3 bases from V and 3 bases from J, with 9 bases between. The CDR3 sequence is CASSLKGVYEQYF. The CDR3 coding sequence is TGTGCCAGCAGTTTGAAAGGGGTCTACGAGCAGTACTTC.

This CDR3 is CATSADGGTYNEQFF. CDR3 DNA: TGTGCCACCAGTGCCGATGGGGGGACCTACAATGAGCAGTTCTTC. The genes are TRBV24-1 and TRBJ2-1, with D maybe TRBD2 (6 bases). The CDR3 has 15 amino acids. V was clipped by 5 bases and J by 2 bases, with 12 bases between them. Germline V lookup: CDR1 KGHDR, CDR2 SFDVKD.

The gene calls are TRBV5-4 and TRBJ2-5; TRBD2 matches at 14 bases. CDR1 and CDR2 (germline): SGHNT, YYREEE (reference sequence). After removal of 6 bases from V and 1 base from J, the junction contained 5 bases not matched to a gene. The CDR3 length is 16 residues. DNA for the CDR3: TGTGCCAGCAAACCGGGACTAGCGGGAGCCCAAGAGACCCAGTACTTC. It yields the protein CASKPGLAGAQETQYF.

The chain couples TRBV6-6 to TRBJ2-3; 13 bases fit TRBD2. The CDR3 consists of 15 residues. V trimming: 5 bases; J trimming: 5 bases; junction bases outside the gene matches: 4. Germline-derived CDR1 and CDR2 are MNHNY and SVGAGI (reference sequence). The CDR3 nucleotides read TGTGCCAGCAGTCCACTAGCGGGAGGGGGAGATACGCAGTATTTT. It yields the protein CASSPLAGGGDTQYF.

This clone was counted a single time. The V and J genes are TRBV6-2 or TRBV6-3 and TRBJ2-1; D gene unclear. The V gene lost 5 bases and the J gene lost 2 bases, with 16 bases spanning the gap. Germline values: CDR1 MNHEY, CDR2 SVGEGT. This CDR3 region has 16 residues. The CDR3 is CASSTPVLLTYNEQFF. The CDR3 DNA is TGTGCCAGCAGTACCCCCGTGCTACTCACCTACAATGAGCAGTTCTTC.

The gene calls are TRBV27 and TRBJ1-6, with D possibly matching TRBD1 (5 bases). The length of the CDR3 is 17 residues. CDR1 MNHEY and CDR2 SMNVEV come from the germline V gene (reference sequence). The germline V and J ends were trimmed by 5 bases and 0 bases, with 14 bases remaining between them. The CDR3 here is CASSPRQSRSYNSPLHF. The DNA for the CDR3 is TGTGCCAGCAGTCCGAGACAGAGTCGCTCCTATAATTCACCCCTCCACTTT.

This clone was detected once. This chain connects TRBV5-1 to TRBJ1-2; D perhaps matches TRBD1 (6 bases). Per germline, CDR1 SGHRS and CDR2 YFSETQ. V shed 3 bases and J shed 4 bases, with 19 bases lying between them. This CDR3 comprises 16 residues. For the CDR3, the DNA is TGCGCCAGCAGCTCGATGATGGGGGGGCCAGGCTATGGCTACACCTTC. This sequence encodes CASSSMMGGPGYGYTF.

The chain combines TRBV3-1 (or the pseudogene TRBV3-2) with TRBJ2-7, with no clear D. CDR1 is LGHDT and CDR2 is YNNKEL in the germline V gene (reference sequence). This CDR3 has 12 residues. The V end lost 4 bases, the J end lost 0 bases, and 4 bases lay between the germline ends. The DNA for the CDR3 is TGTGCCAGCAGCCCTAGCTCCTACGAGCAGTACTTC. Residues: CASSPSSYEQYF.

V and J are TRBV9 and TRBJ2-2; D is unresolved. There are 15 residues in the CDR3. V lost 0 bases and J 1 base, leaving 7 bases between the germline ends. Germline V gives CDR1 SGDLS, CDR2 YYNGEE. This CDR3 is CASSVVPENTGELFF. As DNA, the CDR3 is TGTGCCAGCAGCGTAGTTCCAGAGAACACCGGGGAGCTGTTTTTT.

The chain recombines TRBV10-2 with TRBJ1-1, with TRBD1 matching 7 bases. V dropped 6 bases and J dropped 2; count of bases not matched to a gene: 6. The CDR3 extends over 14 amino acids. Germline CDR1 WSHSY, CDR2 SAAADI. The CDR3 protein is CASRTGTANTEAFF. CDR3 nucleotides: TGCGCCAGCAGGACCGGGACAGCAAACACTGAAGCTTTCTTT.

The chain combines TRBV7-9 with TRBJ2-3, with D perhaps matching TRBD2 (5 bases). The CDR3 sequence is 13 residues long. V gave up 6 bases and J gave up 4 bases, with 11 bases separating them. The germline V gene has CDR1 SEHNR and CDR2 FQNEAQ (reference sequence). The DNA for the CDR3 is TGTGCCAGCAGGTCGGGGATGTCAGATACGCAGTATTTT. Translating gives CASRSGMSDTQYF.

There are a few counts of this clone. This chain joins TRBV15 and TRBJ2-4; the D gene is possibly TRBD1 (7 bases). CDR3 length equals 15 residues. The germline gives CDR1 LNHNV, CDR2 YYDKDF (reference sequence). Trimming took off 0 bases at V and 4 bases at J, with 10 bases between the two ends. The CDR3 loop reads CATSRDRGDKNIQYF. The CDR3 DNA reads TGTGCCACCAGCAGAGACAGGGGGGATAAAAACATTCAGTACTTC.

The rearrangement links TRBV29-1 to TRBJ1-4, with D perhaps TRBD1 (5 bases). Germline V gene sequence: CDR1 SQVTM, CDR2 ANQGSEA. The germline V and J ends were trimmed by 6 bases and 3 bases, with 8 bases remaining between them. The CDR3 loop spans 12 amino acids. The CDR3 is CSVRQPNEKLFF. The CDR3 nucleotides are TGCAGCGTACGACAGCCTAATGAAAAACTGTTTTTT.

This sequence joins TRBV9 and TRBJ2-2, with TRBD2 matching 11 bases. The CDR3 extends over 16 amino acids. CDR1 and CDR2 (germline): SGDLS, YYNGEE. Trimming cost V 4 bases and J 0 bases; bases outside gene matches: 2. The CDR3 DNA reads as TGTGCCAGCAGCCCGGGACTAGCGGCGAACACCGGGGAGCTGTTTTTT. This sequence encodes CASSPGLAANTGELFF.

This clone was observed a single time. The chain recombines TRBV11-2 with TRBJ2-5; 10 bases map to TRBD2. CDR3 length equals 16 residues. Per the germline V gene, CDR1 is SGHAT and CDR2 is FQNNGV. The V segment lost 5 bases and the J segment 2 bases; nucleotides outside the gene matches: 8. CDR3 coding DNA: TGTGCCAGCAGCCCCCGCCGTAGCGGGGGGCAAGAGACCCAGTACTTC. This encodes CASSPRRSGGQETQYF.

The J gene is TRBJ2-7, the V gene TRBV29-1; TRBD1 matches 10 bases. Germline assignment: CDR1 SQVTM and CDR2 ANQGSEA. The CDR3 is made up of 14 amino acids. The V segment lost 5 bases and the J segment 5 bases; nucleotides outside the gene matches: 9. Here the CDR3 DNA reads TGCAGCGTTCAACCAGGGACAGGGGACCACGAGCAGTACTTC. This encodes CSVQPGTGDHEQYF.

The chain uses TRBV10-3 and TRBJ1-2, with TRBD1 matching over 11 bases. J lost 0 bases, V lost 6 bases, and 6 bases had no gene match. The CDR3 spans 16 residues. Germline V gene lookup returns CDR1 ENHRY and CDR2 SYGVKD. The CDR3: CAISRDRGEANYGYTF. The CDR3 DNA sequence: TGTGCCATCAGCCGGGACAGGGGGGAAGCTAACTATGGCTACACCTTC.

The rearrangement links TRBV4-3 to TRBJ1-2, with TRBD1 as a possible D gene (6 bases). This CDR3 spans 14 amino acids. V lost 0 bases, J lost 2 bases, and 7 bases lay in between. Looked up from germline, CDR1 is LGHNA and CDR2 is YSLEER. CDR3 nucleotide sequence: TGCGCCAGCAGCCAAGATCAGGGGAACTATGGCTACACCTTC. Translated, it gives CASSQDQGNYGYTF.

This chain joins TRBV28 and TRBJ1-1, with TRBD1 matching 10 bases. Germline V gene data show CDR1 as MDHEN and CDR2 as SYDVKM. Trimming at V came to 6 bases and at J to 4 bases, leaving 5 bases not matched to a gene. The CDR3 has 14 residues. As DNA, the CDR3 is TGTGCCAGCAGACAGGGACAGGGGACCACTGAAGCTTTCTTT. Translated: CASRQGQGTTEAFF.

This chain links TRBV3-1 (or the pseudogene TRBV3-2) with TRBJ1-3, with D perhaps matching TRBD1 (5 bases). Germline CDR1 is LGHDT and CDR2 is YNNKEL (reference sequence). The CDR3 consists of 15 residues. Trimming stripped 1 base from V and 2 bases from J, with 9 bases between. This CDR3 reads CASSQGGGAGNTIYF. The CDR3 coding sequence is TGTGCCAGCAGCCAAGGTGGGGGGGCTGGAAACACCATATATTTT.

This rearrangement joins TRBV29-1 to TRBJ2-2; no clear D gene. This CDR3 spans 11 amino acids. CDR1 and CDR2 from the germline V gene are SQVTM and ANQGSEA. V was trimmed by 7 bases and J by 1 base, leaving 4 bases between them. Here the CDR3 reads CSARNTGELFF. The CDR3 coding sequence is TGCAGCGCTAGGAACACCGGGGAGCTGTTTTTT.